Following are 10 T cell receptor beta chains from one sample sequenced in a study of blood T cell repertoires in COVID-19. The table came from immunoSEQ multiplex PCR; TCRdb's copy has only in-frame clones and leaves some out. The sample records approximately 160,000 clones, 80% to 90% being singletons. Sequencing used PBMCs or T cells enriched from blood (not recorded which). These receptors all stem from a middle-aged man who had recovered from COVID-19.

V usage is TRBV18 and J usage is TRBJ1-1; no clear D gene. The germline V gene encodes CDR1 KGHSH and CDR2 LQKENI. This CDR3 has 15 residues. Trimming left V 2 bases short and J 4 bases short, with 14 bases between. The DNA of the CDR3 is TGTGCCAGCTCACCAAGCCTAACGAGGGCCACTGAAGCTTTCTTT. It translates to CASSPSLTRATEAFF.

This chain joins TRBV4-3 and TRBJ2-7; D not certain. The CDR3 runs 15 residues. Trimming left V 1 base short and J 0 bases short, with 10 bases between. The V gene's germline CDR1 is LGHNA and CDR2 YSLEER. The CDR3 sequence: CASSQGVIGSYEQYF. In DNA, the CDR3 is TGCGCCAGCAGCCAAGGAGTTATTGGCTCCTACGAGCAGTACTTC.

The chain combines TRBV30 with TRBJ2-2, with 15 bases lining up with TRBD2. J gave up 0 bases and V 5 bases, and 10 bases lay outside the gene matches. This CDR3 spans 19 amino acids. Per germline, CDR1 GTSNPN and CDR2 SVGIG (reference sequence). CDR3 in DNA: TGTGCCTGGGATGGACCCGGGACTAGCGGGGGGCCGAACACCGGGGAGCTGTTTTTT. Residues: CAWDGPGTSGGPNTGELFF.

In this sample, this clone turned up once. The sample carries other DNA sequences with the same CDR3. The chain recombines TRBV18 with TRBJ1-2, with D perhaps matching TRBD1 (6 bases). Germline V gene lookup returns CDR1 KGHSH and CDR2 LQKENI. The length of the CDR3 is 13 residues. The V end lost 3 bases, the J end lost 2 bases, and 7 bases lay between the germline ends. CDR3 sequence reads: CASSPDRNYGYTF. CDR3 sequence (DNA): TGTGCCAGCTCACCGGACAGAAACTATGGCTACACCTTC.

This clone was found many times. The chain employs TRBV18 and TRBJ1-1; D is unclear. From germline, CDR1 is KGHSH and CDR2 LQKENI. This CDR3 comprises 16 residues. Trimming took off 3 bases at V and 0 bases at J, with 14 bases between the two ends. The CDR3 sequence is CASSPPEGALNTEAFF. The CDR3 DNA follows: TGTGCCAGCTCACCTCCAGAAGGAGCCCTGAACACTGAAGCTTTCTTT.

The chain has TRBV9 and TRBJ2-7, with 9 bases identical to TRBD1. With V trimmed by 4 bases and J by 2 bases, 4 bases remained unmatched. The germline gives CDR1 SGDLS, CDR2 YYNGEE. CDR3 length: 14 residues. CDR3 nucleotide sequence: TGTGCCAGCAGCACCGGACAGGGGACCTACGAGCAGTACTTC. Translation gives CASSTGQGTYEQYF. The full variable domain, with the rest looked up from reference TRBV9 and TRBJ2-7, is DSGVTQTPKHLITATGQRVTLRCSPRSGDLSVYWYQQSLDQGLQFLIQYYNGEERAKGNILERFSAQQFPDLHSELNLSSLELGDSALYFCASSTGQGTYEQYFGPGTRLTVT.

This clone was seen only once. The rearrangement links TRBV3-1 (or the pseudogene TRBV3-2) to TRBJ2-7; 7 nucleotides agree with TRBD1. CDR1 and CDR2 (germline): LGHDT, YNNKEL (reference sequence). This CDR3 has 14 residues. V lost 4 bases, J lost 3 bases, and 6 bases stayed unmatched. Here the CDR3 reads CASSPTGPFYEQYF. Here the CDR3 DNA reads TGTGCCAGCAGCCCGACAGGGCCATTCTACGAGCAGTACTTC.

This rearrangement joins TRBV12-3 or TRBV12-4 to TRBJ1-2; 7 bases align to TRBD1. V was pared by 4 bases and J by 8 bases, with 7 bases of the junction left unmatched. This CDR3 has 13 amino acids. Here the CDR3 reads CASSSRDSRGYTF. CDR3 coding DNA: TGTGCCAGCAGTTCCCGGGACAGCAGGGGCTACACCTTC.

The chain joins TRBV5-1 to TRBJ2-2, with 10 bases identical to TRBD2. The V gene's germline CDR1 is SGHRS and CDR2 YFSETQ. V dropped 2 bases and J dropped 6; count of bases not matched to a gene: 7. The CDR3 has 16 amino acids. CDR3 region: CASSFQRGGRAGELFF. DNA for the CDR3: TGCGCCAGCAGCTTCCAGCGGGGGGGCAGGGCCGGGGAGCTGTTTTTT.

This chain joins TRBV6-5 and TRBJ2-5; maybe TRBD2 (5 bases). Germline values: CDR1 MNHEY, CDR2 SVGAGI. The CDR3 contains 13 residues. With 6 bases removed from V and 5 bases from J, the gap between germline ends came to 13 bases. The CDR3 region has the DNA TGTGCCAGCAGAGCGAACCGCGGGGAGACCCAGTACTTC. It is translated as CASRANRGETQYF.